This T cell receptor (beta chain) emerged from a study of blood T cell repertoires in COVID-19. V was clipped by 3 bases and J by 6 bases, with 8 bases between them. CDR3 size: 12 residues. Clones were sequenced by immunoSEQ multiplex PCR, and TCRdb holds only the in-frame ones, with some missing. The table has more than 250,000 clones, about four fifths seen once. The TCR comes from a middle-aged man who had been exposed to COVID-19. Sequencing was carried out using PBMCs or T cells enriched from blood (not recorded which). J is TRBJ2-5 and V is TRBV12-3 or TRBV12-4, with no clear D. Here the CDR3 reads CASSFAEQTQYF. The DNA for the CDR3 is TGTGCCAGCAGTTTCGCGGAGCAGACCCAGTACTTC.